The entry that follows covers one TCR beta chain sequence. Its antigen is not identified. The CDR3 length is 15 residues. Trimming pared 5 bases from V and 1 base from J, leaving 14 bases between. This specimen comes from a study of blood T cells in healthy people across ages. Whole-study results and caveats: Donors of long life had a larger count of naive CD4+ cells and greater diversity than aged donors.

Aged about 6 to 95, donors were systemically healthy Caucasians from Russia. For the second PCR, which ran for roughly 6 to 12 cycles, a sample-barcoded 5' primer and a J-beta primer mix were used. Sequencing yielded, for each sample, at least 3 million paired-end reads carrying CDR3. MiXCR, run by TCRdb on the 5' RACE reads, gives a single entry per CDR3 protein. Among about 1.7 million distinct CDR3 sequences listed, over 25% were seen once. J is TRBJ1-1 and V is TRBV12-3 or TRBV12-4; D remains ambiguous. Source material: blood. The TCR originated in a woman younger than 45 in good health. The CDR3 loop is CASSPSDSGNTEAFF. CDR3 DNA sequence: TGTGCCAGCAGTCCTAGCGACTCGGGGAACACTGAAGCTTTCTTT.